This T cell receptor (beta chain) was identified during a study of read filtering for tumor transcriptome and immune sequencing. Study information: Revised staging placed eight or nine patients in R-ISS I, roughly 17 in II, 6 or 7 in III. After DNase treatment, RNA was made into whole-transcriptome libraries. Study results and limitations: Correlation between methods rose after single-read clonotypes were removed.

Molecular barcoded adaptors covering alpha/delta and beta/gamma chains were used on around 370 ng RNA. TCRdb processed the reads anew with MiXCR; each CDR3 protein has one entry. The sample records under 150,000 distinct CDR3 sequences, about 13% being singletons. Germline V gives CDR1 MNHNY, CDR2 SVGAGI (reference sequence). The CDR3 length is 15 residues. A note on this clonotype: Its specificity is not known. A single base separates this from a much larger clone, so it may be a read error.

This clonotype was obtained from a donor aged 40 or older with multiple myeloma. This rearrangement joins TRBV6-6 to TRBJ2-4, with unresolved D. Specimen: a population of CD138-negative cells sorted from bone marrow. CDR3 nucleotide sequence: TGTGCCAGCAGCGGCAGGATTTTAGCCAACAACATTCAGTACTTC. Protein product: CASSGRILANNIQYF.